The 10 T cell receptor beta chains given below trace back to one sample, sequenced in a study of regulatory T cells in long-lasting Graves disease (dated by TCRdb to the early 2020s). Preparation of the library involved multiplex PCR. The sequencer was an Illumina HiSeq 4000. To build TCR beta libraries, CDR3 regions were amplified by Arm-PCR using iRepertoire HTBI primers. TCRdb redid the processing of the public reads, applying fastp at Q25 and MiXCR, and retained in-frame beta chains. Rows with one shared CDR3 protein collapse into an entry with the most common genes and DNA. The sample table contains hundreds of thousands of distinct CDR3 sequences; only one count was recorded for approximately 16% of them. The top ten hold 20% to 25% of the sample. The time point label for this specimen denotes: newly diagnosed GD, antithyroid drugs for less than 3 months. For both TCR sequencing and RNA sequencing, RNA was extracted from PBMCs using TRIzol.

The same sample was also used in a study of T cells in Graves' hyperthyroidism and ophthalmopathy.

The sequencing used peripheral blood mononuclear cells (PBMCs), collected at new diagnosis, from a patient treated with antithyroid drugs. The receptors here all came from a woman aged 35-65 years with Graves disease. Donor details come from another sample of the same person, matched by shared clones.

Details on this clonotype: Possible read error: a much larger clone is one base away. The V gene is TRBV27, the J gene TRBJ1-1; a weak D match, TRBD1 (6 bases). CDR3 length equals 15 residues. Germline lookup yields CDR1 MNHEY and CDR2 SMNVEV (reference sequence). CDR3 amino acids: CASSFWGAGDTEALF. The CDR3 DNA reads TGTGCCAGCAGTTTTTGGGGGGCAGGTGACACTGAAGCTCTCTTT.

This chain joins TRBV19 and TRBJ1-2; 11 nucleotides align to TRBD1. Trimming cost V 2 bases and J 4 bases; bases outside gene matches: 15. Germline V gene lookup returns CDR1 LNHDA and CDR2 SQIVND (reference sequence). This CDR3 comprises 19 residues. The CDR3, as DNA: TGTGCCAGTAGTATAAAAGGGTTAAGGACAGGGGGCCGCGCCTATGGCTACACCTTC. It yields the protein CASSIKGLRTGGRAYGYTF.

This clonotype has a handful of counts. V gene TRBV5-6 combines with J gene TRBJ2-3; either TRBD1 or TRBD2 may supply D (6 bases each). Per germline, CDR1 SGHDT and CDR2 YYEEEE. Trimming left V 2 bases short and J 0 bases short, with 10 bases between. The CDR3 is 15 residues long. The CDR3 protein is CASSFQGTSTDTQYF. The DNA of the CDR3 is TGTGCCAGCAGCTTCCAGGGGACTAGCACAGATACGCAGTATTTT.

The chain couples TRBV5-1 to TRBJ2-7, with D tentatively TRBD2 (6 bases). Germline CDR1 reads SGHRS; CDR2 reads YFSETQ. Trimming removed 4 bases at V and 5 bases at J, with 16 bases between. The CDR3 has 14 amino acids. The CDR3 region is CASSPLPAGNEQYF. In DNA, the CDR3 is TGCGCCAGCAGCCCCCTCCCGGCGGGGAACGAGCAGTACTTC.

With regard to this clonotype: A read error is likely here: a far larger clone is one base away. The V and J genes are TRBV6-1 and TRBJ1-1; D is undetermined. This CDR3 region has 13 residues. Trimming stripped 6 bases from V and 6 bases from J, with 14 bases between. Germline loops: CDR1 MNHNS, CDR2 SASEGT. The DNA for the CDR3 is TGTGCCAGCAGCAGAGCGGCGGGCTCTGAAGCTTTCTTT. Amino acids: CASSRAAGSEAFF.

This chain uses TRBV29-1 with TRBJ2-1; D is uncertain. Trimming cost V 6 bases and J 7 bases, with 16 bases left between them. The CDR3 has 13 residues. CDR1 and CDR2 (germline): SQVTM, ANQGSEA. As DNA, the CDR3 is TGCAGCGTCGGCCGGACCCTAGGTAATGAGCAGTTCTTC. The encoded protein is CSVGRTLGNEQFF.

The CDR3 sequence is CASSLRDRGSPLHF. The CDR3 DNA reads TGTGCCAGCAGCTTACGGGACAGGGGTTCACCCCTCCACTTT. The rearrangement links TRBV7-9 to TRBJ1-6; 10 nucleotides match TRBD1. After removal of 2 bases from V and 9 bases from J, the junction contained 1 base not matched to a gene. Germline V lookup: CDR1 SEHNR, CDR2 FQNEAQ (reference sequence). The CDR3 is 14 residues long.

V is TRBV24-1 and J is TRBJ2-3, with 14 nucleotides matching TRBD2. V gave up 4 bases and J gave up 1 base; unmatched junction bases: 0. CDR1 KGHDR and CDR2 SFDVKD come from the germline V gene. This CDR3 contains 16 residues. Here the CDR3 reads CATSEGLAGGTDTQYF. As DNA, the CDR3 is TGTGCCACCAGTGAGGGACTAGCGGGAGGCACAGATACGCAGTATTTT.

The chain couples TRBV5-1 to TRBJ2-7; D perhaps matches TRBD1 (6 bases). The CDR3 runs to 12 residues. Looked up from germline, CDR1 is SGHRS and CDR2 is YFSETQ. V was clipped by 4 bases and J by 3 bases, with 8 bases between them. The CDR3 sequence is CASSGGLYEQYF. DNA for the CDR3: TGCGCCAGCAGCGGGGGCCTCTACGAGCAGTACTTC.

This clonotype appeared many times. Here the CDR3 reads CASSTGTPPRDTQYF. Written as DNA, the CDR3 is TGTGCCAGCAGTACCGGGACTCCGCCAAGAGATACGCAGTATTTT. This rearrangement joins TRBV12-3 or TRBV12-4 to TRBJ2-3; D is perhaps TRBD2 (6 bases). Trimming shortened V by 5 bases and J by 5 bases, and 17 bases separated the two germline ends. The CDR3 runs to 15 residues.